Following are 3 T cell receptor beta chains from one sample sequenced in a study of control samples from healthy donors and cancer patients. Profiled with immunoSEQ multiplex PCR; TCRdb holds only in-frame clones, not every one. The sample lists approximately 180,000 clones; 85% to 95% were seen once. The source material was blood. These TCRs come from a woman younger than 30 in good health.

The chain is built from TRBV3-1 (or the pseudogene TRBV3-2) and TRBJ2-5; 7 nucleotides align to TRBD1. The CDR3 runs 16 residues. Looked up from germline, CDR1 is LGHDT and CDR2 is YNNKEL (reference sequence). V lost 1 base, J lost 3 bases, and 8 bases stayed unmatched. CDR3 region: CASSQVGVQGEETQYF. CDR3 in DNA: TGTGCCAGCAGCCAAGTTGGGGTCCAGGGGGAAGAGACCCAGTACTTC.

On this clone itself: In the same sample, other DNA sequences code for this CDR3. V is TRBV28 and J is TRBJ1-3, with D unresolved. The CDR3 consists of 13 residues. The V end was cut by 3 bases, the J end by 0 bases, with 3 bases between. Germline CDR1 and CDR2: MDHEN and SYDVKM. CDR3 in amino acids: CASSFGSGNTIYF. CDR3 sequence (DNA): TGTGCCAGCAGTTTCGGCTCTGGAAACACCATATATTTT. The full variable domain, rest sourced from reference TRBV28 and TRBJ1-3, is DVKVTQSSRYLVKRTGEKVFLECVQDMDHENMFWYRQDPGLGLRLIYFSYDVKMKEKGDIPEGYSVSREKKERFSLILESASTNQTSMYLCASSFGSGNTIYFGEGSWLTVV.

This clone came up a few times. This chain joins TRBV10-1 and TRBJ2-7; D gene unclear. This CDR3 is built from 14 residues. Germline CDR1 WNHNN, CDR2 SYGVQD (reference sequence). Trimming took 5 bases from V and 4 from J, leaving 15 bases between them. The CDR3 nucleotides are TGCGCCAGCAGTCCCACGGACCGAATTTACGAGCAGTACTTC. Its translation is CASSPTDRIYEQYF.